Listed below are T cell receptor beta chains from one sample, sequenced in a study of blood T cell repertoires in COVID-19. The table came from immunoSEQ multiplex PCR; TCRdb's copy has only in-frame clones and leaves some out. The top ten hold about 8.4% of the sample, which has around 140,000 clones, about 76% seen once. Sequenced input: peripheral blood. The receptors shown here come from a woman aged 55 to 70 with active or convalescent COVID-19. Each CDR3 is given with its conserved first and last residue. The D gene is left open where the match is weak. Clone size appears in some rows only: once, few, many, or a class for an expanded clone.

D gene: -
J gene: TRBJ2-2
V gene: TRBV9
clone size: -
CDR3 DNA: TGTGCCAGCAGCGTAGACCGAGTTCACACCGGGGAGCTGTTTTTT
CDR3 protein: CASSVDRVHTGELFF

D gene: -
J gene: TRBJ2-3
V gene: TRBV12-3/TRBV12-4
clone size: -
CDR3 DNA: TGTGCCAGCAGTTTCCCGGGCACAGATACGCAGTATTTT
CDR3 protein: CASSFPGTDTQYF

D gene: TRBD2
J gene: TRBJ2-1
V gene: TRBV19
clone size: once
CDR3 DNA: TGTGCCAGTAGTATCGGGCGTTTACTAGCGGGAAGAAGAAAGTTCTTC
CDR3 protein: CASSIGRLLAGRRKFF

D gene: -
J gene: TRBJ1-6
V gene: TRBV6-5
clone size: -
CDR3 DNA: TGTGCCAGCAGGGCCAGAAACTCCTATAATTCACCCCTCCACTTT
CDR3 protein: CASRARNSYNSPLHF

D gene: -
J gene: TRBJ2-2
V gene: TRBV6-6
clone size: -
CDR3 DNA: TGTGCCAGCAGGGACAGAACGAACACCGGGGAGCTGTTTTTT
CDR3 protein: CASRDRTNTGELFF

D gene: -
J gene: TRBJ2-1
V gene: TRBV5-4
clone size: few
CDR3 DNA: TGTGCCAGCAGCTTGACGGGAGCGCCTTACAATGAGCAGTTCTTC
CDR3 protein: CASSLTGAPYNEQFF

D gene: -
J gene: TRBJ1-2
V gene: TRBV6-5
clone size: -
CDR3 DNA: TGTGCCAGCAGTCCAGGGTTGACAACTTCTGGCTACACCTTC
CDR3 protein: CASSPGLTTSGYTF

D gene: -
J gene: TRBJ2-4
V gene: TRBV7-9
clone size: -
CDR3 DNA: TGTGCCAGCAGTCTAGGACAGACGGGGTTGGTTCAGTACTTC
CDR3 protein: CASSLGQTGLVQYF

D gene: -
J gene: TRBJ1-5
V gene: TRBV2
clone size: -
CDR3 DNA: TGTGCCAGCAGTGTGCGTCGGTTTGAGTCCCAGCATTTT
CDR3 protein: CASSVRRFESQHF

D gene: -
J gene: TRBJ1-2
V gene: TRBV20-1
clone size: few
CDR3 DNA: TGCAGTGCTAGACCGGGCTATGGCTACACCTTC
CDR3 protein: CSARPGYGYTF

D gene: TRBD1
J gene: TRBJ2-2
V gene: TRBV6-2/TRBV6-3
clone size: few
CDR3 DNA: TGTGCCAGCAGTTTAGACAGGGGAGCCGGGGAGCTGTTTTTT
CDR3 protein: CASSLDRGAGELFF

D gene: TRBD2
J gene: TRBJ2-1
V gene: TRBV27
clone size: -
CDR3 DNA: TGTGCCAGCAGTTTTTTAGGGACTAGCGGGAGTAATGAGCAGTTCTTC
CDR3 protein: CASSFLGTSGSNEQFF

D gene: -
J gene: TRBJ1-1
V gene: TRBV10-3
clone size: -
CDR3 DNA: TGTGCCATCCGAAAGACAGCAGATAACACTGAAGCTTTCTTT
CDR3 protein: CAIRKTADNTEAFF

D gene: -
J gene: TRBJ1-2
V gene: TRBV5-1
clone size: -
CDR3 DNA: TGCGCCAGCAGCGCGGACACCTTATATGGCTACACCTTC
CDR3 protein: CASSADTLYGYTF

D gene: -
J gene: TRBJ1-1
V gene: TRBV10-3
clone size: -
CDR3 DNA: TGTGCCATCAGTGGGACACAATCGAACACTGAAGCTTTCTTT
CDR3 protein: CAISGTQSNTEAFF

D gene: -
J gene: TRBJ1-2
V gene: TRBV14
clone size: once
CDR3 DNA: TGTGCCAGCAGCTCCGGACAGCGCCAAAACTATGGCTACACCTTC
CDR3 protein: CASSSGQRQNYGYTF

D gene: TRBD2
J gene: TRBJ2-7
V gene: TRBV28
clone size: -
CDR3 DNA: TGTGCCAGTTTTGAGGGAGGGGTTGCCTACGAGCAGTACTTC
CDR3 protein: CASFEGGVAYEQYF

D gene: TRBD2
J gene: TRBJ2-5
V gene: TRBV7-2
clone size: -
CDR3 DNA: TGTGCCAGCAGCCCTGCTGGTGCGGGAGTTTCGGAGACCCAGTACTTC
CDR3 protein: CASSPAGAGVSETQYF

D gene: TRBD2
J gene: TRBJ2-3
V gene: TRBV5-1
clone size: -
CDR3 DNA: TGCGCCAGCAGCTTAGCGGGAGGCGACCCCGATACGCAGTATTTT
CDR3 protein: CASSLAGGDPDTQYF

D gene: -
J gene: TRBJ1-2
V gene: TRBV5-1
clone size: -
CDR3 DNA: TGCGCCAGCAGCGCCGGGACGGACTATGCGGGCTACACCTTC
CDR3 protein: CASSAGTDYAGYTF

D gene: -
J gene: TRBJ2-1
V gene: TRBV12-3/TRBV12-4
clone size: -
CDR3 DNA: TGTGCCAGCAGTTTAGCCCCGAATGAGCAGTTCTTC
CDR3 protein: CASSLAPNEQFF

D gene: TRBD1
J gene: TRBJ1-2
V gene: TRBV28
clone size: -
CDR3 DNA: TGTGCCAGCAGTTTAGACAGGGGCCCCCGTGGCTACACCTTC
CDR3 protein: CASSLDRGPRGYTF

D gene: -
J gene: TRBJ2-2
V gene: TRBV7-3
clone size: -
CDR3 DNA: TGTGCCAGCAGCGCCGTGGGAAAGGGGAACGGGGAGCTGTTTTTT
CDR3 protein: CASSAVGKGNGELFF

D gene: TRBD1
J gene: TRBJ1-1
V gene: TRBV19
clone size: -
CDR3 DNA: TGTGCCAGTAGTCGCGGGACAGGGGGCATCGAAGCTTTCTTT
CDR3 protein: CASSRGTGGIEAFF

D gene: -
J gene: TRBJ1-2
V gene: TRBV4-1
clone size: -
CDR3 DNA: TGCGCCAGCAGCCTACCAGGGACTTATGGCTACACCTTC
CDR3 protein: CASSLPGTYGYTF

D gene: TRBD1
J gene: TRBJ1-5
V gene: TRBV7-2
clone size: once
CDR3 DNA: TGTGCCAGCAGCTTAGGGGGACAGCTGAGCAATCAGCCCCAGCATTTT
CDR3 protein: CASSLGGQLSNQPQHF